This T cell receptor beta chain was recovered during a study of siplizumab effects on memory and regulatory T cells. Method: immunoSEQ multiplex PCR; TCRdb's copy keeps in-frame clones and lacks some. Among around 100,000 clones listed, 94% were seen once. V lost 2 bases to trimming and J lost 5 bases; unmatched junction nucleotides: 7. The CDR3 is made up of 17 amino acids. Germline CDR1 and CDR2: SEHNR and FQNEAQ (reference sequence). This clonotype was obtained from a human donor in good health. Input material: non-Treg CD4+ T cells sorted from blood. The J gene is TRBJ2-1, the V gene TRBV7-9, with TRBD2 identical over 12 bases. CDR3: CASSLQASGRADNEQFF. The CDR3 DNA is TGTGCCAGCAGCTTACAGGCTAGCGGGAGGGCCGACAATGAGCAGTTCTTC.